The 28 T cell receptor beta chains in this list originate from one sample, sequenced in a study of cytomegalovirus exposure and HLA in healthy donors (dated by TCRdb to 2016 to 2017). The method behind the library was the immunoSEQ multiplex PCR assay. For the multiplex PCR, a mixture combining 60 forward primers for TCR Vbeta segments and 13 reverse primers for TCR Jbeta segments was used. This immuneACCESS table, as held by TCRdb, lists in-frame sequences with V and J called but not all clones. Of the missing ones, under half trace to an unresolved V gene in checked studies; the others have no known cause. In all, the sample holds about 70,000 clones, and 80% to 90% of those were seen once. 1.5% to 2% of the sample is held by the ten biggest clonotypes. The material sequenced was PBMCs. The receptors stem from a woman aged 25-40 years in good health and CMV-seronegative.

The genes are TRBV19 and TRBJ2-7; a weak D match, TRBD2 (5 bases). This CDR3 region has 13 residues. V gave up 5 bases and J gave up 2 bases, with 10 bases separating them. Germline V CDR1 and CDR2: LNHDA, SQIVND (reference sequence). CDR3 coding DNA: TGTGCCAGTAGTCCCCCGGGGACCTACGAGCAGTACTTC. This gives the protein CASSPPGTYEQYF.

This chain joins TRBV7-2 and TRBJ1-6; TRBD1 matches 7 bases. Trimming cost V 6 bases and J 7 bases; bases outside gene matches: 9. CDR1 is SGHTA, CDR2 FQGNSA, per germline. The CDR3 runs 15 residues. The chain's CDR3 is CASRFDRVGNSPLHF. The CDR3 nucleotides are TGTGCCAGCAGATTTGACAGGGTCGGAAATTCACCCCTCCACTTT.

This rearrangement joins TRBV5-1 to TRBJ2-3; no firm D call. CDR1 is SGHRS and CDR2 is YFSETQ in the germline V gene. Trimming shortened V by 3 bases and J by 0 bases, and 11 bases separated the two germline ends. This CDR3 region has 15 residues. The CDR3 nucleotides are TGCGCCAGCAGCTCTAGTCTTTCTAGCACAGATACGCAGTATTTT. Its protein product is CASSSSLSSTDTQYF.

This clone was seen a few times. The J gene is TRBJ2-2, the V gene TRBV12-2; the table's D call of TRBD2 was not tested on the DNA. TRBV12-2 is given as a pseudogene. The CDR3 runs to 15 residues. As DNA, the CDR3 is TGTGCAAGTCGCCAGACTGGCGCGAACACCGGGGAGCTGTTTTTT. Its translation is CASRQTGANTGELFF.

V gene TRBV6-6 combines with J gene TRBJ2-1; no firm D call. The CDR3 has 13 residues. Germline V gene data show CDR1 as MNHNY and CDR2 as SVGAGI (reference sequence). The V gene lost 2 bases and the J gene lost 3 bases, with 5 bases spanning the gap. The DNA for the CDR3 is TGTGCCAGCAGTTACCAACACTACAATGAGCAGTTCTTC. This encodes CASSYQHYNEQFF.

The rearrangement uses TRBV5-1 and TRBJ2-7, with TRBD2 matching over 7 bases. This CDR3 is built from 14 residues. The V gene end was trimmed by 0 bases and the J gene end by 7 bases; junction bases not matched to a gene: 7. CDR1 SGHRS and CDR2 YFSETQ come from the germline V gene. The CDR3 nucleotides are TGCGCCAGCAGCTTGGGGGCTAGCGGCGGGGAGCAGTACTTC. As protein: CASSLGASGGEQYF.

The V call is TRBV4-1, the J call TRBJ1-2, with TRBD1 matching 8 bases. CDR1 and CDR2 (germline): MGHRA, YSYEKL. This CDR3 comprises 13 residues. The J segment lost 8 bases and the V segment lost 3 bases, leaving 5 bases of the junction unmatched. The chain's CDR3 is CASSQETGDGYTF. In nucleotides, the CDR3 is TGCGCCAGCAGCCAGGAGACAGGGGACGGCTACACCTTC.

V is TRBV7-3 and J is TRBJ2-7; D ambiguous. This CDR3 is built from 16 residues. Deletions cut 2 bases from V and 0 bases from J, with 14 bases between. CDR1 is SGHTA and CDR2 is FQGTGA in the germline V gene. The CDR3 bases are TGTGCCAGCAGCTTATCCTCGGCAGGTTTCTCCTACGAGCAGTACTTC. Its translation: CASSLSSAGFSYEQYF.

This chain connects TRBV18 to TRBJ2-6; 7 bases fit TRBD1. This CDR3 has 15 residues. In germline, CDR1 is KGHSH, CDR2 LQKENI. J gave up 2 bases and V 2 bases, and 0 bases lay outside the gene matches. This CDR3 is CASSPGQAGANVLTF. The CDR3 DNA reads as TGTGCCAGCTCACCAGGACAGGCTGGGGCCAACGTCCTGACTTTC.

The V call is TRBV18, the J call TRBJ2-7; D perhaps matches TRBD2 (5 bases). The CDR3 sequence is 18 residues long. Germline V gene sequence: CDR1 KGHSH, CDR2 LQKENI. The V gene lost 2 bases and the J gene lost 0 bases, with 20 bases spanning the gap. Here the CDR3 reads CASSPLRFPARGSYEQYF. The CDR3 bases are TGTGCCAGCTCACCATTGCGTTTCCCCGCCCGGGGCTCCTACGAGCAGTACTTC.

This chain joins TRBV2 and TRBJ2-7, with TRBD2 identical over 15 bases. The CDR3 spans 15 residues. After removal of 4 bases from V and 7 bases from J, the junction contained 5 bases not matched to a gene. CDR1 and CDR2 (germline): SNHLY, FYNNEI. The CDR3 region has the DNA TGTGCCAGCAGTGGGACTAGCGGGAGGGCCGGGGAGCAGTACTTC. Encoded protein: CASSGTSGRAGEQYF.

The V gene is TRBV7-8, the J gene TRBJ1-1; D perhaps matches TRBD1 (5 bases). This CDR3 has 14 amino acids. V was trimmed by 3 bases and J by 4 bases, leaving 12 bases between them. Germline V lookup: CDR1 SGHVS, CDR2 FQNEAQ. CDR3 nucleotides: TGTGCCAGCAGCTTGGTACAGGTTCGCACTGAAGCTTTCTTT. Protein: CASSLVQVRTEAFF.

This chain connects TRBV27 to TRBJ2-1; 11 nucleotides agree with TRBD2. The length of the CDR3 is 15 residues. CDR1 is MNHEY and CDR2 is SMNVEV in the germline V gene (reference sequence). V lost 7 bases to trimming and J lost 3 bases; unmatched junction nucleotides: 5. CDR3 sequence: CASTSGTSGYNEQFF. The CDR3 DNA reads TGTGCCAGCACCTCAGGGACTAGCGGCTACAATGAGCAGTTCTTC.

The chain uses TRBV4-1 and TRBJ2-2; 7 bases are shared with TRBD2. Germline V gene sequence: CDR1 MGHRA, CDR2 YSYEKL. This CDR3 spans 16 amino acids. V shed 8 bases and J 3 bases; nucleotides not matched to a gene: 12. The CDR3 protein is CASHPGGGRYTGELFF. The CDR3 DNA reads as TGCGCCAGCCATCCAGGCGGGGGTCGGTACACCGGGGAGCTGTTTTTT.

The chain is built from TRBV5-6 and TRBJ2-7; TRBD2 might be the D (5 bases). This CDR3 contains 16 residues. The V gene's germline CDR1 is SGHDT and CDR2 YYEEEE. Trimming took 0 bases from V and 2 from J, leaving 15 bases between them. CDR3 DNA: TGTGCCAGCAGCTTGGGGTCGGGTAGCGCAACCTACGAGCAGTACTTC. Protein product: CASSLGSGSATYEQYF.

In its sample, this clone was seen once. The rearrangement links TRBV7-5 to TRBJ2-7; the table's D call, TRBD1, was not checked against the DNA. TRBV7-5 is a pseudogene. The CDR3 runs 16 residues. This CDR3 is CARSLKFAGGCYEQYF. The CDR3 bases are TGTGCCAGAAGCTTAAAGTTCGCAGGGGGCTGTTACGAGCAGTACTTC.

The V and J genes are TRBV28 and TRBJ1-3; no firm D call. The CDR3 length is 14 residues. Germline CDR1 and CDR2: MDHEN and SYDVKM. The CDR3 DNA sequence: TGTGTAGTTTTGAAGACATCCTCTGGAAACACCATATATTTT. As protein: CVVLKTSSGNTIYF.

CDR3 residues: CATSRDLPKLSSYEQYF. In DNA, the CDR3 is TGTGCCACCAGCAGAGATCTTCCGAAATTGAGCTCCTACGAGCAGTACTTC. The chain links TRBV15 to TRBJ2-7; D ambiguous. Looked up from germline, CDR1 is LNHNV and CDR2 is YYDKDF (reference sequence). With 0 bases removed from V and 0 bases from J, the gap between germline ends came to 15 bases. CDR3 size: 17 residues.

V is TRBV6-1 and J is TRBJ2-1; D call uncertain. The CDR3 contains 13 residues. Per the germline V gene, CDR1 is MNHNS and CDR2 is SASEGT. Deletions cut 3 bases from V and 5 bases from J, with 8 bases between. The CDR3 loop reads CASSEAENNEQFF. CDR3 DNA: TGTGCCAGCAGTGAGGCGGAAAACAATGAGCAGTTCTTC.

The chain has TRBV14 and TRBJ2-7, with a weak D call TRBD1 (6 bases). V was pared by 5 bases and J by 5 bases, with 22 bases between. The CDR3 covers 16 residues. Per the germline V gene, CDR1 is SGHDN and CDR2 is FVKESK. DNA of the CDR3: TGTGCCAGCAGCTTCCTTGGGACATCCTCCCGAGACGAGCAGTACTTC. As protein: CASSFLGTSSRDEQYF.

The V gene is TRBV29-1, the J gene TRBJ2-3; TRBD2 aligns across 12 bases. CDR1 is SQVTM, CDR2 ANQGSEA, per germline. The CDR3 loop spans 14 amino acids. V was pared by 5 bases and J by 3 bases, with 3 bases of the junction left unmatched. The CDR3 sequence: CSVLLAGGTDTQYF. The CDR3 nucleotides are TGCAGCGTTCTACTAGCGGGGGGAACAGATACGCAGTATTTT.

V gene TRBV30 combines with J gene TRBJ2-1; 7 nucleotides align to TRBD2. The V gene end was trimmed by 1 base and the J gene end by 2 bases; junction bases not matched to a gene: 2. CDR3 size: 14 residues. In germline, CDR1 is GTSNPN, CDR2 SVGIG (reference sequence). Here the CDR3 DNA reads TGTGCCTGGAGTGCGGCGGGGGCCTACAATGAGCAGTTCTTC. Its translation is CAWSAAGAYNEQFF.

The J gene is TRBJ2-3, the V gene TRBV9; D might be TRBD2 (6 bases). The CDR3 loop spans 14 amino acids. The V end lost 0 bases, the J end lost 4 bases, and 9 bases lay between the germline ends. CDR1 is SGDLS and CDR2 is YYNGEE in the germline V gene. The CDR3 protein is CASSVVGEADTQYF. CDR3 DNA: TGTGCCAGCAGCGTAGTTGGGGAGGCAGATACGCAGTATTTT.

The V and J genes are TRBV19 and TRBJ1-4; TRBD1 matches 8 bases. The V and J ends lost 4 bases and 8 bases, in that order; junction bases with no gene match: 9. This CDR3 contains 15 residues. Germline V gene sequence: CDR1 LNHDA, CDR2 SQIVND (reference sequence). CDR3 nucleotide sequence: TGTGCCAGTAGTACCAGACAGGGGAAAAGGGAAAAACTGTTTTTT. Amino acid sequence: CASSTRQGKREKLFF.

The chain joins TRBV19 to TRBJ2-3; 8 nucleotides align to TRBD1. Trimming removed 7 bases from V and 4 bases from J; junction bases left unmatched: 13. The germline V gene encodes CDR1 LNHDA and CDR2 SQIVND (reference sequence). The CDR3 contains 16 residues. CDR3 DNA sequence: TGTGCCAGTACGCGGGGCGGGGACAGGTTAGCAGATACGCAGTATTTT. Its translation is CASTRGGDRLADTQYF. The full variable domain, its missing parts supplied by reference TRBV19 and TRBJ2-3, is DGGITQSPKYLFRKEGQNVTLSCEQNLNHDAMYWYRQDPGQGLRLIYYSQIVNDFQKGDIAEGYSVSREKKESFPLTVTSAQKNPTAFYLCASTRGGDRLADTQYFGPGTRLTVL.

This sequence joins TRBV27 and TRBJ1-6; 8 bases are shared with TRBD1. The length of the CDR3 is 16 residues. Trimming took 0 bases from V and 7 from J; bases not matched to a gene: 5. Germline V gene sequence: CDR1 MNHEY, CDR2 SMNVEV (reference sequence). In DNA, the CDR3 is TGTGCCAGCAGTTTATCGCGGACAGGGACGAATTCACCCCTCCACTTT. Amino acids: CASSLSRTGTNSPLHF.

The DNA of the CDR3 is TGTGCCAGCAGCCTTCACGAGATTCCTCAGCCCCAGCATTTT. Translating gives CASSLHEIPQPQHF. This chain connects TRBV6-1 to TRBJ1-5, with D hard to call. Germline V CDR1 and CDR2: MNHNS, SASEGT. This CDR3 is built from 14 residues. The ends were cut back, 6 bases at V and 6 bases at J, with 15 bases in the middle.

Note on this clone: The junction differs from germline at one of its ends, possibly a read error. The chain recombines TRBV7-9 with TRBJ1-1; maybe TRBD1 (5 bases). The CDR3 consists of 17 residues. In germline, CDR1 is SEHNR, CDR2 FQNEAQ (reference sequence). CDR3 residues: CSSSFGGGRGVNTEAFF. CDR3 DNA sequence: TGTTCCAGCAGCTTTGGGGGAGGACGGGGGGTTAACACTGAAGCTTTCTTT.